Listed below are T cell receptor beta chains from one sample, sequenced in a study of CD8 T cells in Susac syndrome. Each CDR3 protein is one row after TCRdb ran MiXCR on the immunoSEQ multiplex PCR reads. The sample has approximately 130,000 distinct CDR3 sequences, under 95% seen once; the top ten hold around 0.22%. The sample consisted of CD8+ T cells from PBMCs. These receptors came from a human donor with multiple sclerosis. CDR3s include the opening cysteine and the closing phenylalanine or tryptophan.

v_gene	j_gene	CDR3aa
TRBV2	TRBJ2-1	CASSDWGYNEQFF
TRBV15	TRBJ2-1	CATSRAQGLGINEQFF
TRBV6-5	TRBJ2-7	CASSYSSKGASERYF
TRBV7-9	TRBJ1-2	CASNLWGMHGYTF
TRBV7-8	TRBJ2-3	CASRILHPSSGRVTDTQYF
TRBV30	TRBJ1-5	CAWSVPDMTENQPQHF
TRBV4-1	TRBJ1-1	CASSQEKLDRPNTEAFF
TRBV27	TRBJ2-3	CASSLRTPGLPTDTQYF
TRBV7-8	TRBJ2-7	CASSFTGPGYEQYF
TRBV11-2	TRBJ2-1	CASSGGTSGSSYNEQFF
TRBV28	TRBJ1-5	CASSLEYNQPQHF
TRBV5-1	TRBJ2-1	CASSLELASHEQFF
TRBV27	TRBJ1-1	CASSSAPMNTEAFF
TRBV20-1	TRBJ2-1	CSAREWGIAGLGDEQFF
TRBV7-9	TRBJ2-1	CASSSQLAGDFGEQFF
TRBV7-2	TRBJ2-3	CASSPQGGTGGLGDTQYF
TRBV7-2	TRBJ2-7	CASSRGTSGTLIYEQYF
TRBV12-3/TRBV12-4	TRBJ2-1	CASSTDSSYNEQFF
TRBV6-2/TRBV6-3	TRBJ2-5	CASSYEGGRETQYF
TRBV2	TRBJ2-7	CASSEWDGIYEQYF
TRBV4-1	TRBJ1-2	CASSQDGGTYGYTF
TRBV27	TRBJ1-1	CASSFSGKNEAFF
TRBV6-1	TRBJ1-2	CASSSDSLYGYTF
TRBV3-1	TRBJ2-5	CASSQDRGLETQYF
TRBV25-1	TRBJ1-5	CASSEYGPNQPQHF
TRBV30	TRBJ2-5	CAWTILPTGLETQYF
TRBV12-3/TRBV12-4	TRBJ1-1	CASSWTHTEAFF
TRBV3-1	TRBJ2-7	CASSLGGGLEADEQYF
TRBV4-2	TRBJ1-5	CASSALLQNNQPQHF